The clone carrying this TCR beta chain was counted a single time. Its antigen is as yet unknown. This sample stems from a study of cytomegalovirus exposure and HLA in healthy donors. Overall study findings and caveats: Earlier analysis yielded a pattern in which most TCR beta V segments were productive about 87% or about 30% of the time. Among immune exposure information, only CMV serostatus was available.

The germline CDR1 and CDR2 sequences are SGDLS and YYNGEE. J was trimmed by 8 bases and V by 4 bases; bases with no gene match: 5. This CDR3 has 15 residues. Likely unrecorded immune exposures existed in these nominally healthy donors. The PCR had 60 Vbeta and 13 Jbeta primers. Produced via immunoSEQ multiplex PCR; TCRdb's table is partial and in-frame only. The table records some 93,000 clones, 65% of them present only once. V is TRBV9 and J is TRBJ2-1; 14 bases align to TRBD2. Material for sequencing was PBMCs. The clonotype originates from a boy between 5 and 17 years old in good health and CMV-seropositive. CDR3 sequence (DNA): TGTGCCAGCAGCTTGACTAGCGGGGGGGCCCATGAGCAGTTCTTC. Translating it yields CASSLTSGGAHEQFF. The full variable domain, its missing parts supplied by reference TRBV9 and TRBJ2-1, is DSGVTQTPKHLITATGQRVTLRCSPRSGDLSVYWYQQSLDQGLQFLIQYYNGEERAKGNILERFSAQQFPDLHSELNLSSLELGDSALYFCASSLTSGGAHEQFFGPGTRLTVL.